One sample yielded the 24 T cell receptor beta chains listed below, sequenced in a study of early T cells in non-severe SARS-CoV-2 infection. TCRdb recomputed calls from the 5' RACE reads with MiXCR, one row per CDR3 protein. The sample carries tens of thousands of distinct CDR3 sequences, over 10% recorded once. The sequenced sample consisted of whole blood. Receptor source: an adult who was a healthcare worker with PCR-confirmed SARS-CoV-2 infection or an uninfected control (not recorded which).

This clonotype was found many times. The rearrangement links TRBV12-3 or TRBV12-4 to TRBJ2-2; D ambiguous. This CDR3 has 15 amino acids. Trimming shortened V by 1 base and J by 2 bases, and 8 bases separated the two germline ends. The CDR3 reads CASSLGVSNTGELFF. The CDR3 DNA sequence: TGTGCCAGCAGTTTAGGGGTTTCAAACACCGGGGAGCTGTTTTTT.

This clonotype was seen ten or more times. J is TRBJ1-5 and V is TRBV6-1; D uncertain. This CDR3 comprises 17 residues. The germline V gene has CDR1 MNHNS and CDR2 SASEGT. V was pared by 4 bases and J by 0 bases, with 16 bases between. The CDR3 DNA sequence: TGTGCCAGCAGTGGGGTCAGGCTGGCGAATAGCAATCAGCCCCAGCATTTT. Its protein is CASSGVRLANSNQPQHF.

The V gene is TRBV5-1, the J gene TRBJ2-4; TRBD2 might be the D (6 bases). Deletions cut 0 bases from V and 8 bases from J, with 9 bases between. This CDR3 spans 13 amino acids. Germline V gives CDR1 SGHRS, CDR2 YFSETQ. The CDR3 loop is CASSLELADIQYF. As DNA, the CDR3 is TGCGCCAGCAGCTTGGAACTAGCAGACATTCAGTACTTC.

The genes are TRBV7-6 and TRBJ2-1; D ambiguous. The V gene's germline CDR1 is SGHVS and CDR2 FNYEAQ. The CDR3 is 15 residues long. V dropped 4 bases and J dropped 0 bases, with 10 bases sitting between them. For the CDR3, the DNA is TGTGCCAGCAGCTCACAGCCGAGCTCCTACAATGAGCAGTTCTTC. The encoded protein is CASSSQPSSYNEQFF.

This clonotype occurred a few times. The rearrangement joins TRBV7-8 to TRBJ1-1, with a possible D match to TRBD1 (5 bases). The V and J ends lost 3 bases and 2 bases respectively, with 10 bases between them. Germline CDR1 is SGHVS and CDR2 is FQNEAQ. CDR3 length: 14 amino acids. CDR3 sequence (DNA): TGTGCCAGCAGCTTGGGACGGGCAAACACTGAAGCTTTCTTT. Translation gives CASSLGRANTEAFF.

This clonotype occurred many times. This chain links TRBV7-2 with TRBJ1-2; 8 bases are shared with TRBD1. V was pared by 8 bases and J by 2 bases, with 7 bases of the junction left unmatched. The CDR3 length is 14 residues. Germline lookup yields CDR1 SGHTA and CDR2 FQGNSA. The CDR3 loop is CASGYRGINYGYTF. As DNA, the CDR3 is TGTGCCAGCGGATACAGGGGGATAAACTATGGCTACACCTTC. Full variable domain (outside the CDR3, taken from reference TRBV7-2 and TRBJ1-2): GAGVSQSPSNKVTEKGKDVELRCDPISGHTALYWYRQSLGQGLEFLIYFQGNSAPDKSGLPSDRFSAERTGGSVSTLTIQRTQQEDSAVYLCASGYRGINYGYTFGSGTRLTVV.

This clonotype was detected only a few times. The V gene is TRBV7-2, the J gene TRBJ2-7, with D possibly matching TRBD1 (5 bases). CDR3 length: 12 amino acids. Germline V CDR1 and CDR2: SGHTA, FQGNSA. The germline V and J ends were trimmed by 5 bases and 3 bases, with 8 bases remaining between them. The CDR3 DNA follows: TGTGCCAGCAGCCAGGGTTTCTACGAGCAGTACTTC. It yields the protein CASSQGFYEQYF.

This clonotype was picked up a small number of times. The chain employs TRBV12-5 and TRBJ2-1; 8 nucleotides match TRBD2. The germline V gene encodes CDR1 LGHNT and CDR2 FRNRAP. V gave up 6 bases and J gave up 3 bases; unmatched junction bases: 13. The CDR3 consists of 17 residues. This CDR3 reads CASGPPPGTRVYNEQFF. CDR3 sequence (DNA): TGTGCTAGTGGCCCTCCCCCCGGGACTAGGGTCTACAATGAGCAGTTCTTC.

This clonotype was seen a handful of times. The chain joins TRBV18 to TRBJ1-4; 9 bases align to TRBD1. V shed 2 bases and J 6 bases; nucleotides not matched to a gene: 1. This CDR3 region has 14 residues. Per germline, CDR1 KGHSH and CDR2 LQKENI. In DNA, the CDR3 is TGTGCCAGCTCACCATGGACAGGGGATGAAAAACTGTTTTTT. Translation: CASSPWTGDEKLFF.

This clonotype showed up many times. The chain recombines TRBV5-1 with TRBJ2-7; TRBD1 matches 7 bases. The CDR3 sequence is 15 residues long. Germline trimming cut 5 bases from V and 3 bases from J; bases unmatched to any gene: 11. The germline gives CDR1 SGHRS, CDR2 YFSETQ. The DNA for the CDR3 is TGCGCCAGCAGTGCACAGGGGATGGTCGACTACGAGCAGTACTTC. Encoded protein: CASSAQGMVDYEQYF.

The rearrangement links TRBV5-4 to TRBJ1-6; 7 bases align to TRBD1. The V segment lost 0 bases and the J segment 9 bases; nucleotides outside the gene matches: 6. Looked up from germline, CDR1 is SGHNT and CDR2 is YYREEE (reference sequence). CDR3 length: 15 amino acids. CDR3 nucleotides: TGTGCCAGCAGCTTGGAGACAGGGAGGGTTTCACCCCTCCACTTT. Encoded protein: CASSLETGRVSPLHF.

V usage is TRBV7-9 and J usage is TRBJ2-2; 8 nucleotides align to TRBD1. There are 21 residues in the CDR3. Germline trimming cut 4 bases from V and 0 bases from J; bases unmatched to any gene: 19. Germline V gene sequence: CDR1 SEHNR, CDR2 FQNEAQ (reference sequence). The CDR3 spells CASSSPGPGQGHTPNTGELFF. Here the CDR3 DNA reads TGTGCCAGCAGCTCACCTGGTCCAGGACAGGGACACACACCGAACACCGGGGAGCTGTTTTTT.

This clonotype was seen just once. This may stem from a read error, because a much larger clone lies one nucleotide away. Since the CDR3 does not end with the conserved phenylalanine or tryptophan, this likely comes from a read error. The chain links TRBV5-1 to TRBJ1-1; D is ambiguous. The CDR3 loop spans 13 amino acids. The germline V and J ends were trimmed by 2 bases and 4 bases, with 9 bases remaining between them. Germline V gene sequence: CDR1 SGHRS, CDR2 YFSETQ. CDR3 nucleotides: TGCGCCAGCAGCTTTAGGGCGGGCACTGAAGCTTTCCTT. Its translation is CASSFRAGTEAFL.

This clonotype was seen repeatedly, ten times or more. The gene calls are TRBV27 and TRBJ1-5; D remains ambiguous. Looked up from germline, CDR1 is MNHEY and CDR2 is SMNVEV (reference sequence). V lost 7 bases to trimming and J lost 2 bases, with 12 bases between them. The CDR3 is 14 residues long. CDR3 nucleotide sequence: TGTGCCAGCACATCCGGGAGCGGCAATCAGCCCCAGCATTTT. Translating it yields CASTSGSGNQPQHF.

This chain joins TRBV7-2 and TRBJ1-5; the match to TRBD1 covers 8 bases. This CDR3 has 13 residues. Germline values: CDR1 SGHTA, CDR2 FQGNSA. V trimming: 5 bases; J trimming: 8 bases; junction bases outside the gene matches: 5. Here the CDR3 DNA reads TGTGCCAGCAGCCGTTACAGGGGGGAGCCCCAGCATTTT. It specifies CASSRYRGEPQHF.

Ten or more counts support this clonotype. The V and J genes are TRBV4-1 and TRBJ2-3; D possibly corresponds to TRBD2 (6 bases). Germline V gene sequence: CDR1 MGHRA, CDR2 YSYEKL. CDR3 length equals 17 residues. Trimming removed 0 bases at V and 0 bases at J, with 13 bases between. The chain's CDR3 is CASSQDASGGSTDTQYF. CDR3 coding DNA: TGCGCCAGCAGCCAAGATGCCAGCGGAGGGAGCACAGATACGCAGTATTTT.

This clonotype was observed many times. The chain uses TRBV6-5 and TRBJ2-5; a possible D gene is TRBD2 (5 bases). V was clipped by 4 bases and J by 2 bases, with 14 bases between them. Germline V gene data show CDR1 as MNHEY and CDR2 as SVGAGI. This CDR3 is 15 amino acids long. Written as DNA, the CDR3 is TGTGCCAGCAGTTCCCCTCGGGGTTCACAAGAGACCCAGTACTTC. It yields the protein CASSSPRGSQETQYF.

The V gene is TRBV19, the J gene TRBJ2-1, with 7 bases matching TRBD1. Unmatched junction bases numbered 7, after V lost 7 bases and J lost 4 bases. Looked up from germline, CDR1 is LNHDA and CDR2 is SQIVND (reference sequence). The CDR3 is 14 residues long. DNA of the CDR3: TGTGCCAGTAACCTCGGGACAGAGTACAATGAGCAGTTCTTC. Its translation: CASNLGTEYNEQFF.

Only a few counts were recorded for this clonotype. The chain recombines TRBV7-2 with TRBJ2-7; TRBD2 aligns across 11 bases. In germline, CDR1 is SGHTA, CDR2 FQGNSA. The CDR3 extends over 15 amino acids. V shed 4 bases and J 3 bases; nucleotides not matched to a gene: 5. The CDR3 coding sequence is TGTGCCAGCAGCTACCTAGCGGGGGGCGTCTACGAGCAGTACTTC. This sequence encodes CASSYLAGGVYEQYF.

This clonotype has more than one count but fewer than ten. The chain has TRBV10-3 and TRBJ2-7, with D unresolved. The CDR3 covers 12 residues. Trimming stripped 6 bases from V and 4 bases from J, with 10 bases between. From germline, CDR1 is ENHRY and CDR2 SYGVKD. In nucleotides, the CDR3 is TGTGCCATCAGCAAGGACGGGTACGAGCAGTACTTC. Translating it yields CAISKDGYEQYF.

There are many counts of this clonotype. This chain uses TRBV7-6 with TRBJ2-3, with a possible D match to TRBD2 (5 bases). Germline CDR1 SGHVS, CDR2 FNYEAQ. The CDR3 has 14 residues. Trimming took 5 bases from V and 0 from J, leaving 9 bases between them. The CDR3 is CASSAGVSTDTQYF. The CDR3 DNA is TGTGCCAGCAGCGCCGGGGTGAGCACAGATACGCAGTATTTT.

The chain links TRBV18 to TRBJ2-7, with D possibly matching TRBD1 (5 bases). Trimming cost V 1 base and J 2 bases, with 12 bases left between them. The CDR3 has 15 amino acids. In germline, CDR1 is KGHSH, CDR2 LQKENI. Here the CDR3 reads CASSPLSDTAYEQYF. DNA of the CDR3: TGTGCCAGCTCACCACTCTCGGACACCGCCTACGAGCAGTACTTC. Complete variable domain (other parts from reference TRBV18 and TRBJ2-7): NAGVMQNPRHLVRRRGQEARLRCSPMKGHSHVYWYRQLPEEGLKFMVYLQKENIIDESGMPKERFSAEFPKEGPSILRIQQVVRGDSAAYFCASSPLSDTAYEQYFGPGTRLTVT.

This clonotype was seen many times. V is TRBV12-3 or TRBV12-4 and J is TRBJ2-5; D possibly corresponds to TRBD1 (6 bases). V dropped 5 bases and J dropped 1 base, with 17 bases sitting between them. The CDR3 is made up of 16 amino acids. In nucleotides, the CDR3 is TGTGCCAGCAGTACTAACCCTACAGGGAGCCAAGAGACCCAGTACTTC. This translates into CASSTNPTGSQETQYF.

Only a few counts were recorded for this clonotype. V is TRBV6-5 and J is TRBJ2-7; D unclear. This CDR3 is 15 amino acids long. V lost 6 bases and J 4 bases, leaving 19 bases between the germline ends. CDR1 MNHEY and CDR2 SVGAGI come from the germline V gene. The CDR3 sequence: CASSPSEDRAYEQYF. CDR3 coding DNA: TGTGCCAGCAGCCCATCGGAAGACCGGGCTTACGAGCAGTACTTC.